The 31 T cell receptor beta chains below all came from one sample that was sequenced in a study of sequential checkpoint blockade in melanoma. Specified treatment: randomized to nivolumab then ipilimumab (arm A) or the reverse (arm B). Libraries were prepared by immunoSEQ multiplex PCR; TCRdb keeps only in-frame clonotypes and omits some of them. The table has roughly 2,500 clones, around 20% seen once. The sample was tumor tissue (inferred from file names), taken from a patient given nivolumab and ipilimumab in sequence. Every receptor here comes from a human donor with melanoma.

The rearrangement uses TRBV5-1 and TRBJ1-2; no reliable D call. V lost 3 bases and J 3 bases, leaving 12 bases between the germline ends. This CDR3 is built from 14 residues. Germline V gene data show CDR1 as SGHRS and CDR2 as YFSETQ. CDR3 nucleotides: TGCGCCAGCAGCTCTCATATCGGACACTATGGCTACACCTTC. Its protein is CASSSHIGHYGYTF.

This clone was detected only a few times. This chain links TRBV4-1 with TRBJ2-1; the match to TRBD1 covers 8 bases. This CDR3 spans 15 amino acids. Germline V gives CDR1 MGHRA, CDR2 YSYEKL. Germline trimming cut 5 bases from V and 1 base from J; bases unmatched to any gene: 4. The CDR3 sequence is CASSVRDRSYNEQFF. The CDR3 DNA reads as TGCGCCAGCAGCGTCCGGGACAGGTCCTACAATGAGCAGTTCTTC.

There are a few counts of this clone. The chain has TRBV6-8 and TRBJ2-1; D unclear. Germline CDR1 MNHGY, CDR2 SAAAGT. V lost 7 bases and J 2 bases, leaving 9 bases between the germline ends. The CDR3 consists of 13 residues. In nucleotides, the CDR3 is TGTGCCAGCACCGACGGTCCCTACAATGAGCAGTTCTTC. Its protein product is CASTDGPYNEQFF.

This clone was seen at least ten times. The chain joins TRBV11-3 to TRBJ1-1, with 12 nucleotides matching TRBD1. The V segment lost 7 bases and the J segment 5 bases; nucleotides outside the gene matches: 5. The length of the CDR3 is 14 residues. CDR1 is SGHNT and CDR2 is YENEEA in the germline V gene. The CDR3 nucleotides are TGTGCCAGCAAAAGGGACAGGGGGCGTACTGAAGCTTTCTTT. It translates to CASKRDRGRTEAFF.

This clone was detected ten times or more. The chain carries TRBV11-3 and TRBJ2-1, with D unclear. V was clipped by 5 bases and J by 8 bases, with 25 bases between them. The CDR3 has 17 residues. CDR1 is SGHNT, CDR2 YENEEA, per germline. The chain's CDR3 is CASSQVGPPHSYDEQFF. CDR3 in DNA: TGTGCCAGCAGCCAAGTAGGGCCACCCCACTCTTACGATGAGCAGTTCTTC.

In its sample, this clone ranks as medium-sized. J is TRBJ2-3 and V is TRBV14, with 8 positions matching TRBD1. V was pared by 5 bases and J by 3 bases, with 7 bases of the junction left unmatched. The CDR3 totals 15 residues. CDR1 and CDR2 (germline): SGHDN, FVKESK. The CDR3 protein is CASSFRDRLTDTQYF. DNA of the CDR3: TGTGCCAGCAGCTTCCGGGACAGGCTAACAGATACGCAGTATTTT.

By frequency in the sample, this clone is medium-sized. The chain recombines TRBV28 with TRBJ1-2, with 8 nucleotides matching TRBD1. CDR1 is MDHEN and CDR2 is SYDVKM in the germline V gene. The CDR3 length is 14 residues. The V gene end was trimmed by 0 bases and the J gene end by 6 bases; junction bases not matched to a gene: 3. The chain's CDR3 is CASSLWTGADGYTF. The CDR3 DNA follows: TGTGCCAGCAGTTTATGGACAGGGGCGGATGGCTACACCTTC.

J is TRBJ1-2 and V is TRBV18; no clear D. This CDR3 contains 15 residues. CDR1 KGHSH and CDR2 LQKENI come from the germline V gene. V dropped 3 bases and J dropped 0 bases, with 11 bases sitting between them. Written as DNA, the CDR3 is TGTGCCAGCTCACCCCGGGAGTACCCTAACTATGGCTACACCTTC. Its protein is CASSPREYPNYGYTF.

This clone was seen only a few times. The chain combines TRBV30 with TRBJ1-4; D call uncertain. The CDR3 totals 13 residues. The germline CDR1 and CDR2 sequences are GTSNPN and SVGIG (reference sequence). Trimming left V 2 bases short and J 4 bases short, with 8 bases between. CDR3 residues: CAWSRQVNEKLFF. DNA of the CDR3: TGTGCCTGGAGTCGTCAGGTTAATGAAAAACTGTTTTTT.

The rearrangement links TRBV29-1 to TRBJ1-2; 10 bases are shared with TRBD1. V lost 7 bases to trimming and J lost 3 bases; unmatched junction nucleotides: 2. Germline V lookup: CDR1 SQVTM, CDR2 ANQGSEA. The CDR3 contains 12 residues. CDR3 DNA: TGCAGCGGCGGACAGGGGGACTATGGCTACACCTTC. Its protein is CSGGQGDYGYTF.

The chain recombines TRBV19 with TRBJ1-1; D not certain. Germline assignment: CDR1 LNHDA and CDR2 SQIVND (reference sequence). The CDR3 consists of 13 residues. Trimming pared 0 bases from V and 5 bases from J, leaving 7 bases between. DNA for the CDR3: TGTGCCAGTAGTATAGATTTCCGAACTGAAGCTTTCTTT. It translates to CASSIDFRTEAFF.

The V and J genes are TRBV29-1 and TRBJ1-1; D perhaps matches TRBD1 (6 bases). V gave up 6 bases and J gave up 0 bases, with 11 bases separating them. The germline V gene encodes CDR1 SQVTM and CDR2 ANQGSEA. The CDR3 spans 13 residues. The CDR3 DNA is TGCAGCGTCACGGGGGCGGTGAACACTGAAGCTTTCTTT. This translates into CSVTGAVNTEAFF.

As concerns this clone: At one boundary the junction diverges from the germline segment, which might be a read error. This chain uses TRBV6-8 with TRBJ2-1, with 8 bases that match TRBD1. CDR3 size: 14 residues. Germline CDR1 reads MNHGY; CDR2 reads SAAAGT. CDR3 sequence (DNA): TGTGCCATCAGTGTTGGACAGGGTAGGAATGAGCAGTTCTTC. This sequence encodes CAISVGQGRNEQFF.

A few counts support this clone. V usage is TRBV7-8 and J usage is TRBJ2-7; D might be TRBD1 (5 bases). Trimming removed 1 base from V and 4 bases from J, with 8 bases in between. Germline CDR1 and CDR2: SGHVS and FQNEAQ. The CDR3 runs to 13 residues. CDR3 DNA: TGTGCCAGCAGCTTAGGGACACTATACGAGCAGTACTTC. As protein: CASSLGTLYEQYF.

This chain joins TRBV6-8 and TRBJ2-7; the D gene is possibly TRBD2 (7 bases). Per germline, CDR1 MNHGY and CDR2 SAAAGT. V was cut by 6 bases and J by 7 bases, with 16 bases left in between. This CDR3 region has 13 residues. The CDR3 region is CASRAAGAREQYV. The DNA of the CDR3 is TGTGCCAGCAGAGCCGCGGGGGCGCGAGAGCAGTACGTC.

This clone was picked up a small number of times. The CDR3 sequence is CASSDLAGGEKLFF. CDR3 nucleotide sequence: TGTGCCAGCAGTGATCTCGCAGGTGGAGAAAAACTGTTTTTT. V is TRBV25-1 and J is TRBJ1-4; D gene uncertain. V lost 3 bases and J lost 8, with 13 bases in between. CDR3 size: 14 residues. The germline gives CDR1 MGHDK, CDR2 SYGVNS.

This chain joins TRBV11-3 and TRBJ2-2, with D possibly matching TRBD1 (5 bases). CDR1 and CDR2 (germline): SGHNT, YENEEA. Trimming cost V 5 bases and J 6 bases, with 13 bases left between them. This CDR3 comprises 14 residues. CDR3 loop: CASSPGSGSGELFF. CDR3 nucleotide sequence: TGTGCCAGCAGCCCAGGGTCCGGGTCCGGGGAGCTGTTTTTT.

CDR3 amino acids: CASSQDSASALNEQFF. The CDR3 nucleotides are TGCGCCAGCAGCCAAGATTCCGCTAGCGCGCTCAATGAGCAGTTCTTC. The genes are TRBV4-1 and TRBJ2-1; tentatively, D is TRBD2 (6 bases). V was shortened by 0 bases and J by 6 bases, with 15 bases between the two germline ends. The CDR3 length is 16 residues. Germline V gene lookup returns CDR1 MGHRA and CDR2 YSYEKL.

V is TRBV18 and J is TRBJ2-5; 7 bases are a match to TRBD2. With 2 bases clipped from V and 2 bases from J, the junction kept 8 bases outside the gene matches. The V gene's germline CDR1 is KGHSH and CDR2 LQKENI. The CDR3 consists of 16 residues. The CDR3 loop is CASSPWSSGRQETQYF. The CDR3 region has the DNA TGTGCCAGCTCACCATGGAGTAGCGGGCGACAAGAGACCCAGTACTTC. The full variable domain, rest sourced from reference TRBV18 and TRBJ2-5, is NAGVMQNPRHLVRRRGQEARLRCSPMKGHSHVYWYRQLPEEGLKFMVYLQKENIIDESGMPKERFSAEFPKEGPSILRIQQVVRGDSAAYFCASSPWSSGRQETQYFGPGTRLLVL.

The gene calls are TRBV19 and TRBJ2-7; TRBD1 agrees at 9 bases. The CDR3 runs 14 residues. Germline V gene data show CDR1 as LNHDA and CDR2 as SQIVND (reference sequence). V trimming: 10 bases; J trimming: 3 bases; junction bases outside the gene matches: 10. The CDR3 DNA is TGTGCCACCACACCGACAGGGGGAATCTACGAGCAGTACTTC. This translates into CATTPTGGIYEQYF. Based on the CDR3 plus reference TRBV19 and TRBJ2-7, the full variable domain is DGGITQSPKYLFRKEGQNVTLSCEQNLNHDAMYWYRQDPGQGLRLIYYSQIVNDFQKGDIAEGYSVSREKKESFPLTVTSAQKNPTAFYLCATTPTGGIYEQYFGPGTRLTVT.

The chain combines TRBV11-3 with TRBJ1-1, with 7 bases aligning to TRBD1. Losses at the gene ends were 6 bases for V and 3 bases for J; bases not matched to a gene: 7. CDR1 SGHNT and CDR2 YENEEA come from the germline V gene. The length of the CDR3 is 14 residues. As DNA, the CDR3 is TGTGCCAGCAGTCTAGACAGGGCCGACACTGAAGCTTTCTTT. It codes for CASSLDRADTEAFF.

The chain is built from TRBV5-1 and TRBJ2-1; maybe TRBD1 (5 bases). Trimming left V 1 base short and J 9 bases short, with 17 bases between. Germline V CDR1 and CDR2: SGHRS, YFSETQ. There are 15 residues in the CDR3. Here the CDR3 DNA reads TGCGCCAGCAGCTTGTTAGGGGATCCCAGAGGTGAGCAGTTCTTC. This encodes CASSLLGDPRGEQFF.

This clone is labeled as medium-sized. The chain recombines TRBV11-3 with TRBJ1-1, with TRBD1 identical over 9 bases. Germline CDR1 and CDR2: SGHNT and YENEEA. After removal of 5 bases from V and 0 bases from J, the junction contained 10 bases not matched to a gene. CDR3 length equals 17 residues. The CDR3 DNA is TGTGCCAGCAGCCCTTACTTAGGACAGGGGATGAACACTGAAGCTTTCTTT. It encodes CASSPYLGQGMNTEAFF.

The rearrangement links TRBV11-3 to TRBJ2-3, with D tentatively TRBD2 (5 bases). CDR1 is SGHNT and CDR2 is YENEEA in the germline V gene. Trimming pared 3 bases from V and 2 bases from J, leaving 18 bases between. The CDR3 runs 17 residues. The CDR3 coding sequence is TGTGCCAGCAGCTTTCCCCTAGGGCGGGTGACCACAGATACGCAGTATTTT. Its protein product is CASSFPLGRVTTDTQYF.

In this sample, this clone turned up a few times. V and J are TRBV28 and TRBJ2-3; tentative D call: TRBD2 (6 bases). Germline lookup yields CDR1 MDHEN and CDR2 SYDVKM. There are 13 residues in the CDR3. V gave up 7 bases and J gave up 2 bases, with 10 bases separating them. This chain's CDR3 is CASTGGATDTQYF. DNA of the CDR3: TGTGCCAGCACCGGCGGGGCCACAGATACGCAGTATTTT.

This clone came up a few times. The V gene is TRBV18, the J gene TRBJ1-3; 7 nucleotides align to TRBD1. The V segment lost 8 bases and the J segment 0 bases; nucleotides outside the gene matches: 4. Germline assignment: CDR1 KGHSH and CDR2 LQKENI. The CDR3 spans 14 residues. The CDR3 region is CASRDSISGNTIYF. CDR3 bases: TGTGCCAGCCGGGACAGTATCTCTGGAAACACCATATATTTT. The full variable domain, completed using reference TRBV18 and TRBJ1-3, is NAGVMQNPRHLVRRRGQEARLRCSPMKGHSHVYWYRQLPEEGLKFMVYLQKENIIDESGMPKERFSAEFPKEGPSILRIQQVVRGDSAAYFCASRDSISGNTIYFGEGSWLTVV.

The sample holds a few counts of this clone. The chain links TRBV19 to TRBJ1-2; 9 bases align to TRBD1. The CDR3 extends over 13 amino acids. Germline loops: CDR1 LNHDA, CDR2 SQIVND (reference sequence). V gave up 6 bases and J gave up 7 bases; unmatched junction bases: 6. The CDR3 reads CASRLTGGVGYTF. The CDR3 DNA reads TGTGCCAGTAGGCTTACAGGGGGCGTTGGCTACACCTTC.

This chain links TRBV9 with TRBJ2-6; possible D gene TRBD1, 5 bases. Trimming left V 0 bases short and J 0 bases short, with 13 bases between. Germline loops: CDR1 SGDLS, CDR2 YYNGEE. The CDR3 sequence is 18 residues long. The CDR3 bases are TGTGCCAGCAGCGTAGCAGGGCCGGGCGGCTCTGGGGCCAACGTCCTGACTTTC. Translating it yields CASSVAGPGGSGANVLTF.

This clone was seen a few times. The chain has TRBV28 and TRBJ2-1; TRBD2 matches 8 bases. V dropped 6 bases and J dropped 3; count of bases not matched to a gene: 1. Germline V gene sequence: CDR1 MDHEN, CDR2 SYDVKM. The CDR3 contains 13 residues. The CDR3 region is CASRLAGYNEQFF. The CDR3 nucleotides read TGTGCCAGCAGGCTAGCGGGCTACAATGAGCAGTTCTTC.

By frequency in the sample, this clone is medium-sized. This chain links TRBV11-3 with TRBJ2-4; D unresolved. From germline, CDR1 is SGHNT and CDR2 YENEEA. V gave up 0 bases and J gave up 1 base, with 19 bases separating them. CDR3 length: 19 amino acids. CDR3 sequence (DNA): TGTGCCAGCAGCTTAGATGCGAGAGGAGCCTTGAGGGCCAAAAACATTCAGTACTTC. It translates to CASSLDARGALRAKNIQYF.

This clone was observed at least ten times. The rearrangement joins TRBV11-3 to TRBJ1-2, with 9 bases lining up with TRBD1. With 5 bases clipped from V and 5 bases from J, the junction kept 12 bases outside the gene matches. CDR1 SGHNT and CDR2 YENEEA come from the germline V gene. The CDR3 runs to 16 residues. The CDR3 loop is CASSRAGTGLGYGYTF. The CDR3 nucleotides are TGTGCCAGCAGCCGGGCTGGGACAGGGTTGGGGTATGGCTACACCTTC.